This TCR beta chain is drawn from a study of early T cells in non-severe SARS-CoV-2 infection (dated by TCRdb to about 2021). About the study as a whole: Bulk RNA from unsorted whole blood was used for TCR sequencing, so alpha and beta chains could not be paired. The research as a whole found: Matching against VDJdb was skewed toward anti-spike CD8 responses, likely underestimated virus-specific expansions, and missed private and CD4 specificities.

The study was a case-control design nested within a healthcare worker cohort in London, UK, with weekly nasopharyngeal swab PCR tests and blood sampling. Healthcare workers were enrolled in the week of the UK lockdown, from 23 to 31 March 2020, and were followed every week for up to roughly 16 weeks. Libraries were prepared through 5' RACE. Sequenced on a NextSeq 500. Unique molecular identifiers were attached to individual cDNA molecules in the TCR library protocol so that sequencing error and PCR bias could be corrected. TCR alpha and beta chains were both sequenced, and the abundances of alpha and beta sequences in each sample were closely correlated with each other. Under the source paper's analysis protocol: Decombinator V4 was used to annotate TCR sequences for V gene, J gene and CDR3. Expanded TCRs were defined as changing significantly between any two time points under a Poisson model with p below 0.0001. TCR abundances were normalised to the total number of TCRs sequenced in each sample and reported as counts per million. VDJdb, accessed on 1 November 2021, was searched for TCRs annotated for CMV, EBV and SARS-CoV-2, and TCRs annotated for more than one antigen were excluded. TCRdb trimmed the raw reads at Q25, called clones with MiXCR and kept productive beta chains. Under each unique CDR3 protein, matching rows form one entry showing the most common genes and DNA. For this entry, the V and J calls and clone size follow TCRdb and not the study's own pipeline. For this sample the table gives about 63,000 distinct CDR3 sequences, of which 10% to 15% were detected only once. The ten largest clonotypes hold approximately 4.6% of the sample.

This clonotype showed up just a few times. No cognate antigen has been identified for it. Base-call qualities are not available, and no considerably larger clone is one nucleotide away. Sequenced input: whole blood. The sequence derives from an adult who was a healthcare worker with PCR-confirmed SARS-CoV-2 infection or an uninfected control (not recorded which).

The DNA sequence is as follows: TGTGCCTGGATGAGAGTAGGTGGAAACACCATATATTTT. Its protein reads: CAWMRVGGNTIYF. The receptor chain draws on TRBV30 and TRBJ1-3, with the D gene call left open. V is pared back by 4 bases and J by 3 bases, with 10 bases lying between the germline termini. The germline V gene (reference sequence) sets CDR1 to GTSNPN and CDR2 to SVGIG. There are 13 amino acids in the CDR3, from cysteine to phenylalanine inclusive. Only the CDR3 region is kept as DNA, spanning 39 bases read in frame from base 1.